This T cell receptor beta chain was profiled in a study of identical twins. Points from the study as a whole: Models underestimated out-of-frame TCR alpha sharing in monozygotic twins.

MiXCR, applied by TCRdb to the 5' RACE reads, yields one record per CDR3 protein. The sample comprises 700,000 to 950,000 distinct CDR3 sequences, approximately 13% of which are singletons, and roughly 1.6% rests with the top ten. Notes on this clonotype: Its antigen remains unidentified.

V shed 6 bases and J 4 bases; nucleotides not matched to a gene: 12. The CDR3 contains 19 residues. Germline V gene sequence: CDR1 LNHNV, CDR2 YYDKDF (reference sequence). These data were also filed under a second study, of yellow fever vaccine responses in identical twins.

J is TRBJ2-2 and V is TRBV15; 15 bases map to TRBD2. The sequence came from a woman between 18 and 29 years old in good health. The sample consisted of PBMCs. This CDR3 is CATSSYTGLAGGLTGELFF. The DNA of the CDR3 is TGTGCCACCAGTTCCTACACGGGACTAGCGGGGGGCCTCACCGGGGAGCTGTTTTTT. The entire variable domain, with the rest obtained from reference TRBV15 and TRBJ2-2, is as follows: DAMVIQNPRYQVTQFGKPVTLSCSQTLNHNVMYWYQQKSSQAPKLLFHYYDKDFNNEADTPDNFQSRRPNTSFCFLDIRSPGLGDTAMYLCATSSYTGLAGGLTGELFFGEGSRLTVL.